Following are 2 T cell receptor beta chains from one sample sequenced in a study of CD8+CD57+ T cells in acquired aplastic anemia. Genomic DNA was employed as the template in profiling TCR beta VDJ and CDR3. TCRdb used MiXCR to reprocess the reads, holding one entry per CDR3 protein. The sample holds roughly 170,000 distinct CDR3 sequences, around 60% seen once. Input material: sorted CD4+, CD8+, or CD8+CD57+ T cells (not recorded which) from PBMCs. These receptors came from a human donor in good health.

This chain connects TRBV25-1 to TRBJ2-2; tentative D call: TRBD2 (6 bases). CDR1 is MGHDK, CDR2 SYGVNS, per germline. The CDR3 loop spans 15 amino acids. V was pared by 2 bases and J by 3 bases, with 10 bases between. The CDR3 DNA reads TGTGCCAGCAGTGAACAGGGACTGGACACCGGGGAGCTGTTTTTT. Protein: CASSEQGLDTGELFF.

The V and J genes are TRBV19 and TRBJ1-5; 7 bases are shared with TRBD1. The length of the CDR3 is 14 residues. Trimming removed 6 bases from V and 3 bases from J; junction bases left unmatched: 5. The germline V gene encodes CDR1 LNHDA and CDR2 SQIVND (reference sequence). CDR3 in DNA: TGTGCCAGTAGGACGACAGGGCCCAATCAGCCCCAGCATTTT. Translating gives CASRTTGPNQPQHF.